These 17 T cell receptor beta chains originate from one sample sequenced in a study of cytomegalovirus exposure and HLA in healthy donors. PCR was performed using 60 Vbeta and 13 Jbeta primers. TCRdb's table, derived via immunoSEQ multiplex PCR, lists solely in-frame clones and lacks some. Among roughly 120,000 clones listed, under 85% were seen once. Sequencing was carried out using PBMCs. The receptors here all came from a man aged 18 to 30 in good health and CMV-seropositive.

This chain uses TRBV7-6 with TRBJ1-3; TRBD1 matches at 7 bases. The CDR3 runs 19 residues. Germline CDR1 reads SGHVS; CDR2 reads FNYEAQ. After removal of 1 base from V and 3 bases from J, the junction contained 15 bases not matched to a gene. CDR3 bases: TGTGCCAGCAGCTTAGTTGAAGTCCGGGACAGCGCTCTTGGAAACACCATATATTTT. Amino acid sequence: CASSLVEVRDSALGNTIYF.

The J gene is TRBJ1-1, the V gene TRBV5-5, with TRBD1 as a possible D gene (6 bases). V shed 4 bases and J shed 0 bases, with 16 bases lying between them. This CDR3 comprises 16 residues. Germline CDR1 reads SGHKS; CDR2 reads YYEKEE (reference sequence). CDR3 loop: CASSMGHRAMNTEAFF. CDR3 DNA sequence: TGTGCCAGCAGCATGGGACACCGAGCCATGAACACTGAAGCTTTCTTT.

The rearrangement uses TRBV28 and TRBJ1-5, with no clear D. This CDR3 spans 13 amino acids. CDR1 and CDR2 from the germline V gene are MDHEN and SYDVKM. V shed 3 bases and J shed 7 bases, with 10 bases lying between them. The CDR3 DNA follows: TGTGCCAGCAGTTTGCCAGGTGGGCAGCCCCAGCATTTT. Translation: CASSLPGGQPQHF.

V usage is TRBV2 and J usage is TRBJ2-7, with 11 bases that match TRBD2. Germline CDR1 and CDR2: SNHLY and FYNNEI. J lost 3 bases, V lost 3 bases, and 10 bases had no gene match. There are 17 residues in the CDR3. The CDR3 loop reads CASSETSGNAARYEQYF. CDR3 in DNA: TGTGCCAGCAGTGAGACTAGCGGGAATGCAGCCCGCTACGAGCAGTACTTC.

This clone has a single count. The chain is built from TRBV29-1 and TRBJ1-3; no definite D call. V gave up 0 bases and J gave up 0 bases, with 9 bases separating them. The CDR3 totals 15 residues. Per the germline V gene, CDR1 is SQVTM and CDR2 is ANQGSEA. DNA of the CDR3: TGCAGCGTTGAAGAAAACGATAGCTCTGGAAACACCATATATTTT. It specifies CSVEENDSSGNTIYF.

The J gene is TRBJ1-2, the V gene TRBV7-3; TRBD1 aligns across 11 bases. The CDR3 spans 14 residues. Germline CDR1 and CDR2: SGHTA and FQGTGA. The ends lost 5 bases at V and 7 bases at J; junction bases unmatched: 6. In nucleotides, the CDR3 is TGTGCCAGCAGCCCCGGACAGGGGGCGAGTGGCTACACCTTC. This gives the protein CASSPGQGASGYTF.

The chain employs TRBV28 and TRBJ1-2; D is uncertain. The CDR3 spans 13 residues. From germline, CDR1 is MDHEN and CDR2 SYDVKM. V was cut by 2 bases and J by 2 bases, with 6 bases left in between. The CDR3 protein is CASSLAINYGYTF. For the CDR3, the DNA is TGTGCCAGCAGTTTAGCTATCAACTATGGCTACACCTTC.

The chain has TRBV7-6 and TRBJ2-7; TRBD2 agrees at 10 bases. Trimming cost V 4 bases and J 7 bases; bases outside gene matches: 4. This CDR3 has 13 residues. Germline CDR1 and CDR2: SGHVS and FNYEAQ. DNA for the CDR3: TGTGCCAGCAGCTCTAGCGGGAGAGTTGAGCAGTACTTC. It specifies CASSSSGRVEQYF.

This clone occurred a few times. The chain has TRBV5-5 and TRBJ1-2, with 8 bases identical to TRBD1. The CDR3 runs to 15 residues. In germline, CDR1 is SGHKS, CDR2 YYEKEE (reference sequence). V dropped 2 bases and J dropped 3; count of bases not matched to a gene: 6. The CDR3 sequence: CASSFDRGRDYGYTF. In DNA, the CDR3 is TGTGCCAGCAGCTTTGACAGGGGCAGAGACTATGGCTACACCTTC.

The chain employs TRBV19 and TRBJ1-1; D is undetermined. The CDR3 length is 14 residues. The germline V gene encodes CDR1 LNHDA and CDR2 SQIVND (reference sequence). Between the trimmed V and J ends, which lost 3 bases and 5 bases, there was a span of 13 bases. DNA for the CDR3: TGTGCCAGTAGTATGGGTTGGGAGAGGACTGAAGCTTTCTTT. This codes for CASSMGWERTEAFF.

The genes are TRBV6-5 and TRBJ1-5; 8 bases map to TRBD1. Trimming took 6 bases from V and 4 from J; bases not matched to a gene: 8. This CDR3 is built from 15 residues. The germline V gene encodes CDR1 MNHEY and CDR2 SVGAGI. CDR3 DNA sequence: TGTGCCAGCAGACCCGGACAGGGCCGGAATCAGCCCCAGCATTTT. It translates to CASRPGQGRNQPQHF.

This clone was seen only a few times. V usage is TRBV11-3 and J usage is TRBJ2-2; TRBD1 is a possible D gene (6 bases). In germline, CDR1 is SGHNT, CDR2 YENEEA. CDR3 length: 16 residues. V shed 1 base and J shed 0 bases, with 9 bases lying between them. CDR3 DNA: TGTGCCAGCAGCTTAGCGTGGGGGCCGAACACCGGGGAGCTGTTTTTT. As protein: CASSLAWGPNTGELFF.

V and J are TRBV6-4 and TRBJ2-3; TRBD2 matches at 11 bases. The V segment lost 5 bases and the J segment 4 bases; nucleotides outside the gene matches: 2. Germline V gene data show CDR1 as MRHNA and CDR2 as SNTAGT. The CDR3 extends over 14 amino acids. In DNA form, the CDR3 reads TGTGCCAGCAGTAAACTAGCGGGAGCAGATACGCAGTATTTT. Its translation is CASSKLAGADTQYF.

V and J are TRBV6-5 and TRBJ2-3; D gene ambiguous. The CDR3 is 16 residues long. The germline V gene encodes CDR1 MNHEY and CDR2 SVGAGI. Trimming removed 0 bases at V and 0 bases at J, with 10 bases between. Here the CDR3 DNA reads TGTGCCAGCAGTTACTCCCTTACGACTAGCACAGATACGCAGTATTTT. The encoded protein is CASSYSLTTSTDTQYF.

The chain recombines TRBV5-1 with TRBJ2-3; D possibly corresponds to TRBD2 (5 bases). The CDR3 loop spans 13 amino acids. V lost 0 bases and J 6 bases, leaving 8 bases between the germline ends. Germline CDR1 is SGHRS and CDR2 is YFSETQ. CDR3 in amino acids: CASSLAGVDTQYF. Here the CDR3 DNA reads TGCGCCAGCAGCTTGGCCGGGGTGGATACGCAGTATTTT.

This clone was seen only once. The chain links TRBV7-9 to TRBJ2-1; D might be TRBD1 (6 bases). Germline V CDR1 and CDR2: SEHNR, FQNEAQ (reference sequence). The germline V and J ends were trimmed by 1 base and 4 bases, with 11 bases remaining between them. The CDR3 sequence is 15 residues long. The CDR3 DNA reads TGTGCCAGCAGCTTAGGCAGGGGAGAATACAATGAGCAGTTCTTC. Amino acid sequence: CASSLGRGEYNEQFF.

V is TRBV18 and J is TRBJ1-1; 7 nucleotides line up with TRBD1. Germline CDR1 KGHSH, CDR2 LQKENI. The CDR3 extends over 13 amino acids. Unmatched junction bases numbered 7, after V lost 5 bases and J lost 7 bases. The CDR3, as DNA: TGTGCCAGCTCATCCCGGGACAGCAGTGAAGCTTTCTTT. Translating gives CASSSRDSSEAFF.